A single sample gave rise to the 5 T cell receptor beta chains below, sequenced in a study of T cell responses to AZD1222 COVID-19 vaccine. The protocol was immunoSEQ multiplex PCR, while the TCRdb copy is restricted to in-frame clones and leaves out a portion. In the table there are approximately 74,000 clones, 70% to 90% of which are singletons. Specimen: peripheral blood, collected on day 0 of AZD1222 vaccination. These TCRs come from an adult in good health.

The chain couples TRBV6-5 to TRBJ2-1, with D unresolved. V lost 7 bases to trimming and J lost 8 bases, with 12 bases between them. CDR3 length: 12 residues. Germline values: CDR1 MNHEY, CDR2 SVGAGI. The CDR3 sequence: CASTNNEDEQFF. The CDR3 DNA sequence: TGTGCCAGCACCAACAATGAGGATGAGCAGTTCTTC.

The rearrangement uses TRBV6-5 and TRBJ2-7; no firm D call. The germline V gene encodes CDR1 MNHEY and CDR2 SVGAGI. The CDR3 loop spans 13 amino acids. The V end lost 6 bases, the J end lost 3 bases, and 12 bases lay between the germline ends. As DNA, the CDR3 is TGTGCCAGCAGCAGAGAGGAGCGCTACGAGCAGTACTTC. Its translation is CASSREERYEQYF.

The chain couples TRBV24-1 to TRBJ2-7; 7 positions agree with TRBD1. With V trimmed by 4 bases and J by 2 bases, 7 bases remained unmatched. The CDR3 has 15 amino acids. Germline V gives CDR1 KGHDR, CDR2 SFDVKD. For the CDR3, the DNA is TGTGCCACCAGTGACCCGACAGGGTCTGCCTACGAGCAGTACTTC. It specifies CATSDPTGSAYEQYF.

This clone came up a few times. This specimen includes other DNA sequences encoding the same CDR3. The rearrangement joins TRBV28 to TRBJ1-2; a weak D match, TRBD1 (5 bases). Germline CDR1 and CDR2: MDHEN and SYDVKM. The CDR3 is 13 amino acids. V was cut by 6 bases and J by 4 bases, with 12 bases left in between. CDR3 residues: CASSRRGFYGYTF. The CDR3, as DNA: TGTGCCAGCAGCCGGCGGGGGTTCTATGGCTACACCTTC.

The J gene is TRBJ1-1, the V gene TRBV5-1; D unresolved. CDR3 length equals 15 residues. The V gene's germline CDR1 is SGHRS and CDR2 YFSETQ. Trimming took off 4 bases at V and 3 bases at J, with 16 bases between the two ends. The CDR3 DNA reads TGCGCCAGCAGCCCATCTGCGGGGAGTGACACTGAAGCTTTCTTT. As protein: CASSPSAGSDTEAFF.